One sample yielded the 17 T cell receptor beta chains listed below, sequenced in a study of identical twins. TCRdb passed the 5' RACE reads through MiXCR, listing each CDR3 protein once. The table has 450,000 to 650,000 distinct CDR3 sequences, 9% to 10% seen once. The sample was also linked to a second study, of yellow fever vaccine responses in identical twins.

Sequencing input: PBMCs. Receptors were obtained from a woman between 18 and 29 years old in good health.

This clonotype was observed at least ten times. V is TRBV12-3 or TRBV12-4 and J is TRBJ2-7, with TRBD2 matching over 8 bases. The CDR3 has 14 residues. The trim removed 8 bases at V and 2 bases at J, leaving 8 bases unmatched. The CDR3 here is CASGYSGAAYEQYF. DNA of the CDR3: TGTGCCAGCGGATATAGCGGGGCCGCCTACGAGCAGTACTTC.

V is TRBV27 and J is TRBJ2-5, with D perhaps assigned TRBD1 or TRBD2 (6 bases each). V was clipped by 5 bases and J by 2 bases, with 18 bases between them. CDR1 MNHEY and CDR2 SMNVEV come from the germline V gene (reference sequence). The CDR3 consists of 16 residues. The CDR3, as DNA: TGTGCCAGCAGTCCTCTTTTGGGGGGCGCACAAGAGACCCAGTACTTC. Translation: CASSPLLGGAQETQYF.

This clonotype was recorded many times. The chain is built from TRBV20-1 and TRBJ1-5; D is unclear. The germline gives CDR1 DFQATT, CDR2 SNEGSKA (reference sequence). The CDR3 contains 11 residues. Trimming removed 4 bases from V and 3 bases from J, with 4 bases in between. CDR3 nucleotide sequence: TGCAGTGCTACGGACAATCAGCCCCAGCATTTT. Residues: CSATDNQPQHF.

This clonotype was detected ten times or more. For the CDR3, the DNA is TGCGCCAGCAGATCTGACAGGGGATCTGACTATGGCTACACCTTC. Its protein product is CASRSDRGSDYGYTF. This chain joins TRBV5-1 and TRBJ1-2; the match to TRBD1 covers 8 bases. V was pared by 5 bases and J by 3 bases, with 9 bases of the junction left unmatched. The CDR3 spans 15 residues. The germline gives CDR1 SGHRS, CDR2 YFSETQ.

This clonotype was counted a few times. The chain has TRBV7-6 and TRBJ2-2; no firm D call. The CDR3 sequence is 20 residues long. Between the trimmed V and J ends, which lost 3 bases and 0 bases, there was a span of 23 bases. The germline CDR1 and CDR2 sequences are SGHVS and FNYEAQ. CDR3 sequence reads: CASSLYPLSSSYTNTGELFF. Here the CDR3 DNA reads TGTGCCAGCAGCTTGTACCCTCTTAGTAGCAGCTACACGAACACCGGGGAGCTGTTTTTT.

V and J are TRBV7-2 and TRBJ2-3, with D perhaps being TRBD1 or TRBD2 (6 bases each). V was trimmed by 5 bases and J by 6 bases, leaving 15 bases between them. The CDR3 totals 14 residues. Per germline, CDR1 SGHTA and CDR2 FQGNSA. Here the CDR3 DNA reads TGTGCCAGCAGCGCTGAGGGGGGATGGGATACGCAGTATTTT. Translation: CASSAEGGWDTQYF.

This clonotype was found many times. V and J are TRBV4-1 and TRBJ2-3; D gene unclear. V was pared by 1 base and J by 6 bases, with 11 bases between. Per germline, CDR1 MGHRA and CDR2 YSYEKL. This CDR3 spans 14 amino acids. Here the CDR3 DNA reads TGCGCCAGCAGCCAAGCCAGTCTTGGGGATACGCAGTATTTT. Translating gives CASSQASLGDTQYF.

Many counts were recorded for this clonotype. The rearrangement joins TRBV20-1 to TRBJ2-7, with 10 bases fitting TRBD2. CDR3 size: 14 residues. Germline V gene data show CDR1 as DFQATT and CDR2 as SNEGSKA (reference sequence). V gave up 1 base and J gave up 3 bases; unmatched junction bases: 3. In nucleotides, the CDR3 is TGCAGTGCTAGAGGGACTAGCGGAATCTACGAGCAGTACTTC. Its translation: CSARGTSGIYEQYF.

The rearrangement links TRBV29-1 to TRBJ1-1; maybe TRBD1 (5 bases). V lost 4 bases and J lost 6, with 15 bases in between. Germline V gene sequence: CDR1 SQVTM, CDR2 ANQGSEA. The CDR3 has 13 amino acids. This CDR3 reads CSVVAGGWSEAFF. For the CDR3, the DNA is TGCAGCGTTGTTGCTGGGGGTTGGTCTGAAGCTTTCTTT.

This clonotype was observed a single time. The gene calls are TRBV28 and TRBJ2-3; D may be TRBD2 (6 bases). Between the trimmed V and J ends, which lost 6 bases and 6 bases, there was a span of 22 bases. This CDR3 is built from 16 residues. Germline CDR1 reads MDHEN; CDR2 reads SYDVKM. CDR3 bases: TGTGCCAGCAGCCCTCGCCAGCCCCGGGAGCCTGATACGCAGTATTTT. It codes for CASSPRQPREPDTQYF.

This clonotype was observed a few times. The chain uses TRBV11-2 and TRBJ2-6; D remains ambiguous. This CDR3 comprises 17 residues. V was trimmed by 0 bases and J by 3 bases, leaving 12 bases between them. The V gene's germline CDR1 is SGHAT and CDR2 FQNNGV. CDR3 bases: TGTGCCAGCAGCTTAGAGTTTAATAAGGTTGGGGCCAACGTCCTGACTTTC. Translated: CASSLEFNKVGANVLTF. The full variable domain, with the rest looked up from reference TRBV11-2 and TRBJ2-6, is EAGVAQSPRYKIIEKRQSVAFWCNPISGHATLYWYQQILGQGPKLLIQFQNNGVVDDSQLPKDRFSAERLKGVDSTLKIQPAKLEDSAVYLCASSLEFNKVGANVLTFGAGSRLTVL.

The chain employs TRBV11-2 and TRBJ2-5; D call uncertain. With 0 bases removed from V and 4 bases from J, the gap between germline ends came to 9 bases. Germline V gene data show CDR1 as SGHAT and CDR2 as FQNNGV. The CDR3 totals 14 residues. CDR3 sequence (DNA): TGTGCCAGCAGCTTAGATGCCGCAGGAGAGACCCAGTACTTC. Translating gives CASSLDAAGETQYF.

This clonotype was found a few times. The chain uses TRBV4-1 and TRBJ2-5; 10 nucleotides line up with TRBD1. The CDR3 is 15 residues long. With V trimmed by 0 bases and J by 4 bases, 2 bases remained unmatched. Germline CDR1 is MGHRA and CDR2 is YSYEKL. CDR3 residues: CASSQDDRGRETQYF. The CDR3 DNA is TGCGCCAGCAGCCAAGACGACAGGGGGCGAGAGACCCAGTACTTC.

V and J are TRBV5-6 and TRBJ2-1, with D tentatively TRBD2 (5 bases). V gave up 3 bases and J gave up 11 bases, with 15 bases separating them. The CDR3 consists of 13 residues. Per germline, CDR1 SGHDT and CDR2 YYEEEE. The CDR3 region has the DNA TGTGCCAGCAGCTCCGGGATTATCTACAAGCAGTTCTTC. This gives the protein CASSSGIIYKQFF.

Ten or more counts support this clonotype. V usage is TRBV4-3 and J usage is TRBJ2-6; TRBD1 aligns across 10 bases. V lost 0 bases and J lost 4; bases outside the gene matches: 3. Germline V lookup: CDR1 LGHNA, CDR2 YSLEER. The length of the CDR3 is 17 residues. CDR3 coding DNA: TGCGCCAGCAGCCAAGAGGGACAGGGGACCGGGGCCAACGTCCTGACTTTC. Its translation is CASSQEGQGTGANVLTF.

This clonotype was seen at least ten times. J is TRBJ2-3 and V is TRBV2; D gene unclear. Trimming left V 0 bases short and J 2 bases short, with 12 bases between. Germline loops: CDR1 SNHLY, CDR2 FYNNEI. The length of the CDR3 is 16 residues. The CDR3 here is CASSEALGSITDTQYF. The CDR3 DNA is TGTGCCAGCAGTGAAGCGCTCGGCAGCATCACAGATACGCAGTATTTT. Based on the CDR3 plus reference TRBV2 and TRBJ2-3, the full variable domain is EPEVTQTPSHQVTQMGQEVILRCVPISNHLYFYWYRQILGQKVEFLVSFYNNEISEKSEIFDDQFSVERPDGSNFTLKIRSTKLEDSAMYFCASSEALGSITDTQYFGPGTRLTVL.

This clonotype was observed many times. The chain joins TRBV28 to TRBJ1-6; D is ambiguous. Germline lookup yields CDR1 MDHEN and CDR2 SYDVKM. Trimming removed 3 bases at V and 9 bases at J, with 18 bases between. The CDR3 spans 16 residues. The DNA for the CDR3 is TGTGCCAGCAGTTTGGAGGCGAGAATCCGGGGTTCACCCCTCCACTTT. Protein sequence: CASSLEARIRGSPLHF.